Presented here are 31 T cell receptor beta chains from one specimen sequenced in a study of CD8+CD57+ T cells in acquired aplastic anemia. The template for TCR beta VDJ and CDR3 sequence profiling was genomic DNA. TCRdb analysed the reads with MiXCR anew, one entry per CDR3 protein. The sample has around 170,000 distinct CDR3 sequences, roughly 45% seen once. Sequenced patients had shown CD8+CD57+ cell expansion by flow cytometry. The specimen sequenced was sorted CD4+, CD8+, or CD8+CD57+ T cells (not recorded which) from PBMCs. The receptors come from a human donor with aplastic anemia.

This CDR3 reads CSVQTSEGYEQYF. The CDR3 DNA follows: TGCAGTGTTCAGACTAGCGAGGGGTACGAGCAGTACTTC. The chain recombines TRBV20-1 with TRBJ2-7, with 8 nucleotides matching TRBD2. V was pared by 7 bases and J by 4 bases, with 9 bases of the junction left unmatched. Germline lookup yields CDR1 DFQATT and CDR2 SNEGSKA (reference sequence). The CDR3 is 13 amino acids.

The V gene is TRBV11-2, the J gene TRBJ2-6; perhaps D is TRBD1 or TRBD2 (7 bases each). The CDR3 contains 19 residues. V shed 1 base and J shed 4 bases, with 20 bases lying between them. Looked up from germline, CDR1 is SGHAT and CDR2 is FQNNGV. The CDR3 coding sequence is TGTGCCAGCAGCTTAGGGGGGGGGACAGCCAACACCGGGGCCAACGTCCTGACTTTC. Amino acids: CASSLGGGTANTGANVLTF.

This clonotype is a singleton in its sample. The V call is TRBV4-2, the J call TRBJ2-1, with 8 bases identical to TRBD1. The germline CDR1 and CDR2 sequences are LGHNA and YNFKEQ. The V segment lost 3 bases and the J segment 8 bases; nucleotides outside the gene matches: 12. The CDR3 extends over 16 amino acids. CDR3 nucleotide sequence: TGTGCCAGCAGCCACAGGGGGCAATTGGTTTGGGATGAGCAGTTCTTC. This encodes CASSHRGQLVWDEQFF.

This clonotype was seen repeatedly, ten times or more. The chain has TRBV5-1 and TRBJ1-1, with D unclear. The CDR3 runs to 13 residues. Trimming left V 0 bases short and J 1 base short, with 4 bases between. The germline V gene has CDR1 SGHRS and CDR2 YFSETQ. The CDR3 spells CASSLGWNTEAFF. CDR3 DNA: TGCGCCAGCAGCTTGGGTTGGAACACTGAAGCTTTCTTT.

This clonotype was observed many times. The chain has TRBV29-1 and TRBJ2-1; 14 nucleotides agree with TRBD2. This CDR3 comprises 13 residues. Trimming at V came to 7 bases and at J to 6 bases, leaving 2 bases not matched to a gene. Germline V lookup: CDR1 SQVTM, CDR2 ANQGSEA. The CDR3 sequence is CSAGTSGSNEQFF. The CDR3 DNA reads TGCAGCGCTGGGACTAGCGGGAGCAATGAGCAGTTCTTC.

About this clonotype: A much larger clone lies one base from this, so it may be a read error. The chain is built from TRBV4-3 and TRBJ1-2, with D hard to call. CDR1 and CDR2 (germline): LGHNA, YSLEER. The CDR3 extends over 15 amino acids. The CDR3 region is CASSQDSPGLYGCTF. CDR3 DNA sequence: TGCGCCAGCAGCCAAGATTCCCCCGGACTTTATGGCTGCACCTTC.

The genes are TRBV7-2 and TRBJ2-3; 12 bases agree with TRBD2. This CDR3 has 14 amino acids. Per the germline V gene, CDR1 is SGHTA and CDR2 is FQGNSA. V lost 6 bases, J lost 4 bases, and 2 bases stayed unmatched. This CDR3 reads CASRSSGGADTQYF. The CDR3 DNA reads as TGTGCCAGCAGGTCTAGCGGGGGGGCAGATACGCAGTATTTT. Together with reference TRBV7-2 and TRBJ2-3, the CDR3 gives the full variable domain: GAGVSQSPSNKVTEKGKDVELRCDPISGHTALYWYRQSLGQGLEFLIYFQGNSAPDKSGLPSDRFSAERTGGSVSTLTIQRTQQEDSAVYLCASRSSGGADTQYFGPGTRLTVL.

This clonotype was recorded many times. This chain's CDR3 is CASSRRDRENQPQHF. DNA for the CDR3: TGTGCCAGTAGTCGCCGGGACAGAGAAAATCAGCCCCAGCATTTT. The gene calls are TRBV19 and TRBJ1-5; 7 bases map to TRBD1. V shed 5 bases, J shed 4 bases, and the junction held 8 bases outside the gene matches. CDR3 length: 15 amino acids. Germline-derived CDR1 and CDR2 are LNHDA and SQIVND (reference sequence).

To note about this clonotype: A much bigger clone sits one base away, suggesting this may be a read error. The chain links TRBV20-1 to TRBJ1-4, with unresolved D. This CDR3 contains 12 residues. Germline-derived CDR1 and CDR2 are DFQATT and SNEGSKA (reference sequence). V dropped 6 bases and J dropped 7 bases, with 12 bases sitting between them. For the CDR3, the DNA is TGCAGTGCGCATGGTTCTAGTGAAAAACTGTTTTTT. Its protein is CSAHGSSEKLFF.

This clonotype was detected many times. The chain employs TRBV7-3 and TRBJ2-7; 11 bases align to TRBD2. V dropped 1 base and J dropped 7; count of bases not matched to a gene: 6. CDR3 length: 15 residues. Germline CDR1 and CDR2: SGHTA and FQGTGA. The CDR3 protein is CASSLRLAGGLEQYV. CDR3 nucleotides: TGTGCCAGCAGCTTAAGGCTAGCGGGAGGCTTGGAGCAGTACGTC.

This clonotype came up a few times. This chain connects TRBV29-1 to TRBJ2-5; D is ambiguous. V lost 7 bases and J 4 bases, leaving 7 bases between the germline ends. Germline V gives CDR1 SQVTM, CDR2 ANQGSEA. The CDR3 sequence is 10 residues long. CDR3 amino acids: CSGGGETQYF. The CDR3, as DNA: TGCAGCGGCGGTGGAGAGACCCAGTACTTC.

This chain joins TRBV2 and TRBJ2-3, with D possibly being TRBD2 (7 bases). The CDR3 sequence is 16 residues long. Trimming left V 3 bases short and J 3 bases short, with 16 bases between. CDR1 is SNHLY and CDR2 is FYNNEI in the germline V gene. CDR3 coding DNA: TGTGCCAGCAGTGAGTTGGGGGGGGCCAAGACAGATACGCAGTATTTT. This encodes CASSELGGAKTDTQYF.

The chain combines TRBV5-1 with TRBJ2-7; 8 bases are shared with TRBD1. The CDR3 consists of 15 residues. The J segment lost 7 bases and the V segment lost 3 bases, leaving 12 bases of the junction unmatched. CDR1 is SGHRS and CDR2 is YFSETQ in the germline V gene. The CDR3 loop reads CASSSQGESYNEQYV. CDR3 nucleotides: TGCGCCAGCAGCTCACAGGGGGAGTCCTACAATGAGCAGTACGTC.

A few counts support this clonotype. Being one base from a much bigger clone, this may be a read error. The V gene is TRBV6-5, the J gene TRBJ2-7, with 11 positions matching TRBD1. Per germline, CDR1 MNHEY and CDR2 SVGAGI. The trim removed 4 bases at V and 2 bases at J, leaving 7 bases unmatched. CDR3 length equals 16 residues. The CDR3 loop reads CASSSRTGQGAYEQYV. CDR3 in DNA: TGTGCCAGCAGTTCCCGAACGGGACAGGGGGCCTACGAGCAGTACGTC.

Only a few counts were recorded for this clonotype. Given a much more abundant clone one base away, this may be a read error. The chain employs TRBV12-3 or TRBV12-4 and TRBJ2-7; weak D call: TRBD1 (6 bases). The CDR3 has 14 amino acids. The CDR3 here is CASSLQGFSYGQYF. CDR3 nucleotide sequence: TGTGCCAGCAGTTTGCAGGGGTTCTCCTACGGGCAGTACTTC.

At least ten counts were recorded for this clonotype. V is TRBV19 and J is TRBJ1-6; 9 positions agree with TRBD1. CDR3 length: 17 residues. CDR1 LNHDA and CDR2 SQIVND come from the germline V gene (reference sequence). Trimming removed 5 bases from V and 8 bases from J; junction bases left unmatched: 13. CDR3 in DNA: TGTGCCAGTAGTCCTCAGGGAAGGACAGGGGTCTATTCACCCCTCCACTTT. Amino acid sequence: CASSPQGRTGVYSPLHF. Looking up the rest from reference TRBV19 and TRBJ1-6 gives the full variable domain: DGGITQSPKYLFRKEGQNVTLSCEQNLNHDAMYWYRQDPGQGLRLIYYSQIVNDFQKGDIAEGYSVSREKKESFPLTVTSAQKNPTAFYLCASSPQGRTGVYSPLHFGNGTRLTVT.

In this sample, this clonotype turned up once. The chain combines TRBV5-1 with TRBJ1-2; TRBD1 is a possible D gene (5 bases). CDR1 is SGHRS and CDR2 is YFSETQ in the germline V gene. The length of the CDR3 is 14 residues. V was cut by 5 bases and J by 5 bases, with 16 bases left in between. The CDR3 coding sequence is TGCGCCAGCAGTCGCACCGAGACAGATTATGGCTACACCTTC. This translates into CASSRTETDYGYTF.

This clonotype showed up many times. The rearrangement joins TRBV12-3 or TRBV12-4 to TRBJ2-1; the D is unclear. The CDR3 is 14 amino acids. Trimming stripped 3 bases from V and 5 bases from J, with 11 bases between. CDR3 DNA: TGTGCCAGCAGTTTTCGTTGGGGTCACAATGAGCAGTTCTTC. Protein: CASSFRWGHNEQFF.

This rearrangement joins TRBV10-3 to TRBJ2-3; D is possibly TRBD1 or TRBD2 (5 bases each). V was shortened by 2 bases and J by 3 bases, with 12 bases between the two germline ends. The CDR3 is 15 residues long. CDR1 ENHRY and CDR2 SYGVKD come from the germline V gene. CDR3: CAISEKQGATDTQYF. For the CDR3, the DNA is TGTGCCATCAGTGAGAAGCAGGGAGCAACAGATACGCAGTATTTT.

This clonotype has ten or more counts. CDR3 amino acids: CASSVVGRGDWDEQFF. The CDR3 DNA is TGTGCCAGCAGCGTAGTGGGTCGGGGGGATTGGGATGAGCAGTTCTTC. The chain is built from TRBV9 and TRBJ2-1, with 7 positions matching TRBD2. Trimming cost V 0 bases and J 8 bases; bases outside gene matches: 11. The CDR3 totals 16 residues. Germline CDR1 reads SGDLS; CDR2 reads YYNGEE.

This clonotype showed up many times. The V gene is TRBV24-1, the J gene TRBJ2-5; no reliable D call. CDR1 is KGHDR and CDR2 is SFDVKD in the germline V gene. Trimming shortened V by 9 bases and J by 2 bases, and 12 bases separated the two germline ends. This CDR3 is 13 amino acids long. The CDR3 spells CATGGPGQETQYF. The CDR3 DNA reads TGTGCCACCGGTGGGCCAGGACAAGAGACCCAGTACTTC.

The chain employs TRBV2 and TRBJ2-2; the D call may be TRBD1 or TRBD2 (5 bases each). In germline, CDR1 is SNHLY, CDR2 FYNNEI. The CDR3 length is 16 residues. Trimming shortened V by 7 bases and J by 4 bases, and 19 bases separated the two germline ends. This CDR3 reads CASTSIRDGSTGELFF. As DNA, the CDR3 is TGTGCCAGCACTAGCATCCGGGACGGAAGCACCGGGGAGCTGTTTTTT. The full variable domain, in which reference TRBV2 and TRBJ2-2 provide the parts outside the CDR3, is EPEVTQTPSHQVTQMGQEVILRCVPISNHLYFYWYRQILGQKVEFLVSFYNNEISEKSEIFDDQFSVERPDGSNFTLKIRSTKLEDSAMYFCASTSIRDGSTGELFFGEGSRLTVL.

J is TRBJ1-1 and V is TRBV19; D possibly corresponds to TRBD1 (6 bases). The CDR3 runs 13 residues. CDR1 and CDR2 from the germline V gene are LNHDA and SQIVND (reference sequence). V lost 7 bases and J lost 0, with 9 bases in between. CDR3 DNA sequence: TGTGCCAGTACAACAGGGTTGAACACTGAAGCTTTCTTT. Amino acids: CASTTGLNTEAFF. Drawing the rest from reference TRBV19 and TRBJ1-1, the complete variable domain is DGGITQSPKYLFRKEGQNVTLSCEQNLNHDAMYWYRQDPGQGLRLIYYSQIVNDFQKGDIAEGYSVSREKKESFPLTVTSAQKNPTAFYLCASTTGLNTEAFFGQGTRLTVV.

There are many counts of this clonotype. J is TRBJ1-3 and V is TRBV15; possible D gene TRBD1, 6 bases. V was clipped by 2 bases and J by 4 bases, with 9 bases between them. This CDR3 is 14 amino acids long. Germline assignment: CDR1 LNHNV and CDR2 YYDKDF (reference sequence). The CDR3 DNA is TGTGCCACCAGCAGATCAAGGGGGGGAAACACCATATATTTT. This translates into CATSRSRGGNTIYF.

CDR3: CASSPLAAGGNTEAFF. DNA of the CDR3: TGTGCCAGCAGCCCGCTAGCGGCAGGGGGCAACACTGAAGCTTTCTTT. The V gene is TRBV11-1, the J gene TRBJ1-1, with 8 bases lining up with TRBD1. Germline CDR1 reads SGHAT; CDR2 reads FQDESV (reference sequence). Germline trimming cut 5 bases from V and 2 bases from J; bases unmatched to any gene: 10. This CDR3 spans 16 amino acids.

V is TRBV25-1 and J is TRBJ1-2; D possibly corresponds to TRBD1 (5 bases). The V gene's germline CDR1 is MGHDK and CDR2 SYGVNS. V gave up 3 bases and J gave up 11 bases, with 10 bases separating them. CDR3 length equals 11 residues. The CDR3 sequence: CASSDLEGYTF. Written as DNA, the CDR3 is TGTGCCAGCAGTGATCTGGAGGGGTACACCTTC.

In regard to this clonotype: A single base separates this from a much larger clone, so it may be a read error. This chain joins TRBV7-2 and TRBJ1-5; the D gene is possibly TRBD1 (5 bases). CDR3 length equals 14 residues. The V gene's germline CDR1 is SGHTA and CDR2 FQGNSA. Trimming took 5 bases from V and 2 from J, leaving 10 bases between them. CDR3 in amino acids: CASSGQWGNQPQHF. The CDR3 DNA sequence: TGTGCCAGCAGCGGACAATGGGGCAATCAGCCCCAGCATTTT.

This clonotype was seen many times. The chain combines TRBV15 with TRBJ2-2; TRBD2 agrees at 7 bases. Germline lookup yields CDR1 LNHNV and CDR2 YYDKDF (reference sequence). The CDR3 sequence is 19 residues long. J was trimmed by 0 bases and V by 5 bases; bases with no gene match: 15. The CDR3 is CATSRSPVWRESNTGELFF. The CDR3 nucleotides are TGTGCCACCAGCCGGAGCCCTGTCTGGCGGGAGTCGAACACCGGGGAGCTGTTTTTT.

A few counts support this clonotype. A much larger clone is a single base away; this may be a read error. This CDR3 fails to terminate in the conserved phenylalanine or tryptophan, so it likely reflects a read error. V is TRBV9 and J is TRBJ2-5; 7 bases fit TRBD2. The CDR3 runs to 14 residues. Germline CDR1 is SGDLS and CDR2 is YYNGEE. The V and J ends lost 4 bases and 2 bases, in that order; junction bases with no gene match: 5. CDR3: CASSYGEGQETQYL. In DNA form, the CDR3 reads TGTGCCAGCAGCTACGGGGAGGGACAAGAGACCCAGTACCTC.

The table lists this clonotype with a few counts. Being one base from a much bigger clone, this may be a read error. The J gene is TRBJ2-4, the V gene TRBV19; tentative D call: TRBD1 (6 bases). CDR1 is LNHDA and CDR2 is SQIVND in the germline V gene (reference sequence). There are 8 residues in the CDR3. Here the CDR3 reads CATRDTPF. CDR3 nucleotides: TGTGCCACACGGGACACCCCCTTC.

The chain uses TRBV5-1 and TRBJ2-3; D uncertain. CDR3 length: 14 residues. The V end was cut by 1 base, the J end by 1 base, with 7 bases between. Germline loops: CDR1 SGHRS, CDR2 YFSETQ. Here the CDR3 DNA reads TGCGCCAGCAGCTTGCGTCCGGGCACAGATACGCAGTATTTT. This sequence encodes CASSLRPGTDTQYF.